This T cell receptor (beta chain) was retrieved from a study of shared clonotypes between healthy human individuals. In regard to this clone: Its matching antigen is unknown.

Donors were healthy HIV-negative adults without recent acute infections or vaccinations. Sequencing was performed with immunoSEQ multiplex PCR; in TCRdb, only in-frame clones are kept and a portion is missing. The sample contains about 2.3 million clones, roughly 93% of which appear only once. Broader study findings: Clonotypes shared by all four donors outscored non-shared clonotypes in generation probability.

The junction had 7 bases not matched to a gene; V was cut back by 5 bases and J by 6 bases. The CDR3 runs to 14 residues. The germline V gene has CDR1 SEHNR and CDR2 FQNEAQ (reference sequence). Material for sequencing was naive CD4+ T cells from PBMCs. Subset specified: CD45RA+ positively selected. The sequence was collected from a man younger than 30 in good health. Some clones in this sample may be carry-over from other donors' samples. The rearrangement links TRBV7-9 to TRBJ2-7; 10 bases line up with TRBD2. The CDR3 protein is CASSPLAGVGEQYF. In DNA, the CDR3 is TGTGCCAGCAGCCCCCTAGCGGGAGTTGGCGAGCAGTACTTC.